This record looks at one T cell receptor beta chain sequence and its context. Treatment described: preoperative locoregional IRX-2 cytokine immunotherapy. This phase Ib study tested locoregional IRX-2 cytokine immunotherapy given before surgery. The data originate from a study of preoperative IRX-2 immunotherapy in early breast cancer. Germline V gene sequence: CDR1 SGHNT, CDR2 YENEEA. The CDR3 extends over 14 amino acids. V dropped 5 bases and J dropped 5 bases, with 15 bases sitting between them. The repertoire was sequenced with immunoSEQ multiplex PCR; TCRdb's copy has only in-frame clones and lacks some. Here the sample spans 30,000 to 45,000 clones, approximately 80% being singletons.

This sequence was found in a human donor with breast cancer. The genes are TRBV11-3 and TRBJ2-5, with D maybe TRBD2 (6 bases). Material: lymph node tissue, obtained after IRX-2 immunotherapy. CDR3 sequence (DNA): TGTGCCAGCAGCCGTGGAGGGATGGAGGAGACCCAGTACTTC. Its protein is CASSRGGMEETQYF.